Sequencing of this T cell receptor beta chain was carried out in a study of T cells in Graves' hyperthyroidism and ophthalmopathy. Study-level points and caveats: The model anticipated ophthalmopathy a median about six months pre-onset.

CDR1 is SQVTM and CDR2 is ANQGSEA in the germline V gene. The CDR3 spans 15 residues. Deletions cut 5 bases from V and 0 bases from J, with 16 bases between. This clonotype was detected a few times. Its antigen remains unidentified. Amplified regions were TCR beta CDR3 sequences from RNA transcripts. First-round RT-PCR with HTBI primers amplified the TCR CDR3 region. TCRdb itself ran the multiplex PCR reads through MiXCR, one entry per CDR3 protein. This repertoire shows 600,000 or so distinct CDR3 sequences, 35% to 55% found once; its top ten account for 8.2%. Graves' hyperthyroidism was deemed stable absent ophthalmopathy progression within 18 months. Diagnoses rested on clinical symptoms, serum thyroxine and TRAb, thyroid ultrasound and orbital computed tomography.

This sequence originates from a woman under 30 with Graves' hyperthyroidism. The chain links TRBV29-1 to TRBJ1-2; D gene uncertain. The specimen sequenced was peripheral blood or thyroid tissue (not recorded which). CDR3 residues: CSVLESGMPNYGYTF. As DNA, the CDR3 is TGCAGCGTTCTTGAAAGTGGAATGCCTAACTATGGCTACACCTTC.